This TCR beta chain comes out of a study of Graves' ophthalmopathy and Graves' hyperthyroidism. This clonotype was counted many times. Its antigen is still unknown. With 0 bases removed from V and 3 bases from J, the gap between germline ends came to 15 bases. Germline assignment: CDR1 LGHNT and CDR2 FRNRAP. The CDR3 has 16 amino acids. Study observations and caveats: With approximately 90% sensitivity and around 80% specificity, a 13-signature model separated ophthalmopathy from stable hyperthyroidism.

From RNA, the CDR3 regions of TCR beta chains were amplified and sequenced. An initial RT-PCR round employing HTBI primers preceded a second-round multiplex PCR. TCRdb passed the multiplex PCR reads through MiXCR, listing each CDR3 protein once. The sample records about 220,000 distinct CDR3 sequences, under 25% being singletons. Input material: peripheral blood. V usage is TRBV12-5 and J usage is TRBJ2-7; no clear D. The receptor was isolated from a woman in her forties or fifties with Graves' ophthalmopathy. CDR3 DNA sequence: TGTGCTAGTGGTTTGGTACTCGGTCAGGAATACTACGAGCAGTACTTC. Amino acid sequence: CASGLVLGQEYYEQYF.